Below, one T cell receptor beta chain is given with its context. The CDR3 runs to 16 residues. Germline V gene data show CDR1 as LGHNA and CDR2 as YSLEER. The V segment lost 2 bases and the J segment 1 base; nucleotides outside the gene matches: 8. These data are taken from a study of blood T cell repertoires in COVID-19. Across the whole study: Spain, Italy and the United States supplied samples that represented acute and convalescent COVID-19. Sources were T cells, B-cell-depleted T cells, or PBMCs; the material itself was cDNA or gDNA.

Profiling relied on immunoSEQ multiplex PCR, and the TCRdb table lists in-frame clones only, not all of them. The profile covers about 260,000 clones, with approximately 86% appearing a single time and around 0.67% taken by the ten largest. The source of this sequence is a human donor in a cohort sampled during active COVID-19. Sequencing was carried out using peripheral blood. The gene calls are TRBV4-3 and TRBJ2-7, with 7 bases lining up with TRBD2. The CDR3 sequence: CASSQLGASGSYEQYF. As DNA, the CDR3 is TGCGCCAGCAGCCAATTAGGGGCTAGCGGATCCTACGAGCAGTACTTC.